These T cell receptor beta chains were read from a single sample in a study of blood T cell repertoires in COVID-19. Libraries were prepared by immunoSEQ multiplex PCR; TCRdb keeps only in-frame clonotypes and omits some of them. The sample has around 33,000 clones, roughly three quarters seen once; the top ten hold 15% to 20%. Sequenced input: peripheral blood. The receptors originated from a human donor in a cohort sampled during active COVID-19. Both conserved end residues are part of each CDR3. A D gene is named only where the DNA matches it firmly. The size field is filled for only some rows; it gives once, few, many or a size class.

J gene,V gene,D gene,clone size,CDR3 protein,CDR3 DNA
TRBJ2-1,TRBV27,-,-,CASRQYNEQFF,TGTGCCAGCAGACAGTACAATGAGCAGTTCTTC
TRBJ2-5,TRBV27,TRBD2,once,CASSTMSGRFQETQYF,TGTGCCAGCAGTACGATGAGCGGGAGGTTCCAAGAGACCCAGTACTTC
TRBJ1-4,TRBV5-1,-,-,CASSQTGTNEKLFF,TGCGCCAGCAGCCAAACAGGAACTAATGAAAAACTGTTTTTT
TRBJ1-2,TRBV5-1,-,-,CASSLGWGGGAGYTF,TGCGCCAGCAGCTTGGGCTGGGGCGGCGGAGCTGGCTACACCTTC
TRBJ2-3,TRBV7-9,TRBD2,-,CASSTRTSGRTDTQYF,TGTGCCAGCAGCACCCGGACTAGCGGGCGCACAGATACGCAGTATTTT
TRBJ2-1,TRBV7-2,TRBD2,-,CASSLVPSGTSYNEQFF,TGTGCCAGCAGCTTAGTCCCTAGCGGGACGTCCTACAATGAGCAGTTCTTC
TRBJ1-6,TRBV5-5,TRBD1,-,CASRPGQGVADSPLHF,TGTGCCAGCAGACCGGGACAGGGGGTAGCCGATTCACCCCTCCACTTT
TRBJ1-5,TRBV6-5,TRBD1,few,CASSMDRDQPQHF,TGTGCCAGCAGTATGGACAGGGATCAGCCCCAGCATTTT
TRBJ2-3,TRBV20-1,-,-,CSATPQVIAYF,TGCAGTGCTACCCCCCAGGTTATCGCGTATTTT
TRBJ2-7,TRBV6-6,-,-,CASSYSMRNEQYF,TGTGCCAGCAGTTACTCGATGAGGAACGAGCAGTACTTC
TRBJ2-7,TRBV29-1,TRBD1,-,CSVKDRTGAGYEQYF,TGCAGCGTTAAAGACCGAACAGGGGCCGGCTACGAGCAGTACTTC
TRBJ2-3,TRBV3-1/TRBV3-2,TRBD2,-,CASSVEAGFTDTQYF,TGTGCCAGCAGCGTCGAAGCGGGGTTCACAGATACGCAGTATTTT
TRBJ2-7,TRBV9,TRBD2,-,CASSVSDGGTESYEQYF,TGTGCCAGCAGCGTAAGTGACGGGGGGACGGAGTCCTACGAGCAGTACTTC
TRBJ2-7,TRBV18,-,-,CASSPYRSSYEQYF,TGTGCCAGCTCACCATACCGGAGCTCCTACGAGCAGTACTTC
TRBJ2-1,TRBV5-5,TRBD2,-,CASSLVVTSGQVEQFF,TGTGCCAGCAGCTTGGTAGTAACTAGCGGGCAGGTTGAGCAGTTCTTC
TRBJ2-7,TRBV27,TRBD1,-,CASSMDRDRQYF,TGTGCCAGCAGCATGGACAGGGATAGGCAGTACTTC
TRBJ2-3,TRBV5-1,-,-,CASSLAPGVDTQYF,TGCGCCAGCAGCTTGGCCCCAGGGGTGGATACGCAGTATTTT
TRBJ2-2,TRBV3-1/TRBV3-2,-,-,CASSPPWGVGELFF,TGTGCCAGCAGCCCTCCCTGGGGGGTCGGGGAGCTGTTTTTT
TRBJ2-7,TRBV19,TRBD1,few,CASSADRAYEQYF,TGTGCCAGTAGTGCAGACAGGGCCTACGAGCAGTACTTC
TRBJ1-1,TRBV27,-,-,CASSWGVGNTEAFF,TGTGCCAGCAGTTGGGGGGTAGGGAACACTGAAGCTTTCTTT
TRBJ2-7,TRBV5-1,-,few,CASSSRGSGEQYF,TGCGCCAGCAGCTCTCGGGGTTCGGGGGAGCAGTACTTC
TRBJ1-5,TRBV19,TRBD1,once,CASKGARNQPQHF,TGTGCCTCCAAGGGGGCGAGGAATCAGCCCCAGCATTTT
TRBJ2-7,TRBV5-5,-,once,CASAGSFYEQYF,TGTGCCAGTGCCGGGTCCTTCTACGAGCAGTACTTC
TRBJ2-2,TRBV21-1,-,-,CACFAGDTGELFF,TGTGCCTGCTTTGCGGGAGACACCGGGGAGCTGTTTTTT
TRBJ2-5,TRBV6-5,TRBD1,-,CASRKGTGGTQYF,TGTGCCAGCAGAAAAGGGACAGGGGGTACCCAGTACTTC
TRBJ2-5,TRBV10-2,-,-,CASRFGGSGERETQYF,TGCGCCAGCCGGTTTGGCGGCTCCGGGGAACGGGAGACCCAGTACTTC
TRBJ2-1,TRBV5-1,-,-,CASSLEASFYEQFF,TGCGCCAGCAGCTTGGAAGCTAGCTTCTATGAGCAGTTCTTC
TRBJ2-7,TRBV7-6,TRBD1,once,CASSLSGQGSYEQYF,TGTGCCAGCAGCTTATCGGGACAGGGCTCCTACGAGCAGTACTTC
TRBJ1-1,TRBV19,-,-,CASRLLGMNTEAFF,TGTGCCAGTAGGCTACTCGGGATGAACACTGAAGCTTTCTTT
TRBJ2-1,TRBV7-2,TRBD2,-,CASSLALGLQNEQFF,TGTGCCAGCAGCTTAGCCCTGGGACTACAGAATGAGCAGTTCTTC
TRBJ1-4,TRBV19,-,-,CASSSRRAEKLFF,TGTGCCAGTAGTAGCCGTCGAGCCGAAAAACTGTTTTTT
TRBJ1-4,TRBV7-8,-,-,CASSLAGREKLFF,TGTGCCAGCAGCTTGGCAGGCCGGGAAAAACTGTTTTTT
TRBJ1-1,TRBV6-2/TRBV6-3,-,-,CASSPQGKPMNTEAFF,TGTGCCAGCAGTCCGCAGGGGAAGCCCATGAACACTGAAGCTTTCTTT
TRBJ1-1,TRBV19,-,-,CASSIQGKRTEAFF,TGTGCCAGTAGTATACAGGGTAAGAGGACTGAAGCTTTCTTT
TRBJ2-2,TRBV24-1,-,-,CATSLSIGELFF,TGTGCCACCAGTCTGAGTATCGGGGAGCTGTTTTTT
TRBJ2-5,TRBV28,-,once,CATNLIRQETQYF,TGTGCCACCAACTTGATACGGCAAGAGACCCAGTACTTC
TRBJ1-5,TRBV30,-,few,CAWSPGFNQPQHF,TGTGCCTGGAGCCCGGGATTCAATCAGCCCCAGCATTTT
TRBJ2-1,TRBV30,TRBD2,-,CAWSVRSGGLYNEQFF,TGTGCCTGGAGTGTACGTAGCGGGGGGCTCTACAATGAGCAGTTCTTC